The subject of this entry is one T cell receptor beta chain. Its specificity is unknown. Produced via immunoSEQ multiplex PCR; TCRdb's table is partial and in-frame only. Of approximately 110,000 clones detected, around 94% appear once; the ten largest clones hold around 4%. The data originate from a study of brain T cells in children with intractable seizures. Germline lookup yields CDR1 SGHRS and CDR2 YFSETQ. CDR3 length: 11 residues. Trimming pared 0 bases from V and 5 bases from J, leaving 3 bases between. Findings and caveats of the study: Viral specificity was inferred only from CDR3 similarity; HCMV serostatus was unknown.

Sequencing was limited to surgery cases with top T cell transcript signatures in brain tissue. This clonotype was sampled from a boy under three years old with hemimegalencephaly and intractable seizures. The sample consisted of peripheral blood, taken at surgery. The rearrangement uses TRBV5-1 and TRBJ2-7; D not resolved. CDR3 in DNA: TGCGCCAGCAGCTTGGGCCACGAGCAGTACTTC. Its translation is CASSLGHEQYF. Full variable domain (remainder filled in from reference TRBV5-1 and TRBJ2-7): KAGVTQTPRYLIKTRGQQVTLSCSPISGHRSVSWYQQTPGQGLQFLFEYFSETQRNKGNFPGRFSGRQFSNSRSEMNVSTLELGDSALYLCASSLGHEQYFGPGTRLTVT.